This T cell receptor (beta chain) was identified in a study of control samples from healthy donors and cancer patients. Here immunoSEQ multiplex PCR was the method, and the copy in TCRdb shows in-frame clones only, minus some. Found here are about 130,000 clones, just under 95% of them singletons; the top ten hold over 12%. The CDR3 extends over 14 amino acids. V was shortened by 1 base and J by 12 bases, with 15 bases between the two germline ends. CDR1 and CDR2 (germline): MNHEY, SVGAGI. The source material was PBMCs. The receptor comes from a man aged 55 to 70 with colorectal cancer. The chain carries TRBV6-5 and TRBJ1-4, with D tentatively TRBD1 (5 bases). The CDR3 loop is CASSYYRFLGELFF. CDR3 coding DNA: TGTGCCAGCAGTTACTACAGGTTCCTAGGGGAACTGTTTTTT.